This paragraph covers one T cell receptor beta chain sequence. This clonotype has at least ten counts. No antigen is known for it. It has no much larger one-base neighbor in the sample; base qualities were not kept. The source of the sample is a study of patients and donors after allogeneic stem cell transplantation (TCRdb year 2020). The germline V gene gives CDR1 as ENHRY and CDR2 as SYGVKD. For this chain, trimming is 8 bases at the V end and 0 bases at the J end, and the number of junction bases without a gene match is 19. From the cysteine through the phenylalanine, the CDR3 covers 20 amino acids. The only DNA kept is the CDR3, 60 bases in frame from the first base. The library was generated by RT-PCR. The sequencing machine was a NextSeq 550. Using fastp at Q25 and MiXCR, TCRdb reprocessed the public reads and kept productive beta chains. Rows merge per CDR3 protein into single entries with the most common DNA and genes. This sample is represented by 2,500 or so distinct CDR3 sequences; 3.9% of them were singletons. 36% of the sample goes to the ten largest clones.

The sample consisted of blood, either unsorted or a sorted T cell fraction (not recorded which). The TCR sequence derives from a human donor who was either an allogeneic HSCT recipient or a stem cell or donor lymphocyte infusion donor (not recorded which). It is not recorded whose cells these are; they may come from a transplant donor. Here the chain combines TRBV10-3 and TRBJ1-3; 10 middle bases align to TRBD1. This receptor has the CDR3 CAISGGTGTGAPLSGNTIYF. The nucleotides read TGTGCCATCTCGGGGGGGACCGGGACAGGGGCCCCTCTCTCTGGAAACACCATATATTTT.